One sample yielded the 14 T cell receptor beta chains listed below, sequenced in a study of technical replicates of blood from a handful of donors. Sequencing used immunoSEQ multiplex PCR; TCRdb keeps in-frame clones, though not all of them. The sample yields some 70,000 clones, approximately 90% seen once. The sample comprised PBMCs. These receptors originate from a human donor in good health. Some clones in this sample may be carry-over from other donors' samples.

The CDR3 loop is CASRIGGQAGYGYTF. The CDR3 DNA reads as TGTGCCAGCAGGATCGGGGGACAGGCGGGGTATGGCTACACCTTC. V usage is TRBV6-1 and J usage is TRBJ1-2, with TRBD1 matching over 8 bases. The CDR3 is made up of 15 amino acids. After removal of 6 bases from V and 5 bases from J, the junction contained 11 bases not matched to a gene. Germline CDR1 is MNHNS and CDR2 is SASEGT.

The J gene is TRBJ2-7, the V gene TRBV4-2; 7 bases align to TRBD2. CDR1 is LGHNA and CDR2 is YNFKEQ in the germline V gene. The CDR3 has 15 amino acids. V lost 2 bases and J lost 3; bases outside the gene matches: 7. The CDR3 coding sequence is TGTGCCAGCAGCCAAAGCGGGGACTCATTCTACGAGCAGTACTTC. Translating it yields CASSQSGDSFYEQYF.

The rearrangement links TRBV14 to TRBJ2-7; D ambiguous. Germline CDR1 is SGHDN and CDR2 is FVKESK. The CDR3 is 14 residues long. V shed 0 bases and J shed 6 bases, with 12 bases lying between them. The CDR3 protein is CASSQDLGSFEQYF. In DNA, the CDR3 is TGTGCCAGCAGCCAAGATCTAGGCTCGTTCGAGCAGTACTTC.

The chain recombines TRBV10-3 with TRBJ1-5; 7 bases line up with TRBD1. The CDR3 is made up of 13 amino acids. The junction had 2 bases not matched to a gene; V was cut back by 4 bases and J by 5 bases. In germline, CDR1 is ENHRY, CDR2 SYGVKD. CDR3 amino acids: CAISGTGDQPQHF. For the CDR3, the DNA is TGTGCCATCAGTGGGACAGGAGATCAGCCCCAGCATTTT.

This chain joins TRBV30 and TRBJ2-5; D may be TRBD2 (6 bases). This CDR3 spans 16 amino acids. Germline CDR1 and CDR2: GTSNPN and SVGIG (reference sequence). V was shortened by 4 bases and J by 2 bases, with 20 bases between the two germline ends. Written as DNA, the CDR3 is TGTGCCTGGAACCCCCTTAGCGGCCGACAACAAGAGACCCAGTACTTC. Translating it yields CAWNPLSGRQQETQYF.

The chain joins TRBV9 to TRBJ2-6, with 7 bases matching TRBD1. CDR1 and CDR2 (germline): SGDLS, YYNGEE. This CDR3 contains 16 residues. Germline trimming cut 1 base from V and 3 bases from J; bases unmatched to any gene: 4. CDR3 protein: CASSVLTGNGANVLTF. The CDR3 DNA follows: TGTGCCAGCAGCGTACTGACAGGGAATGGGGCCAACGTCCTGACTTTC.

V is TRBV5-5 and J is TRBJ2-7; D is unresolved. Germline values: CDR1 SGHKS, CDR2 YYEKEE (reference sequence). Trimming removed 1 base from V and 2 bases from J, with 4 bases in between. This CDR3 has 12 amino acids. The CDR3 DNA reads as TGTGCCAGCAGCTTGTATGCCTACGAGCAGTACTTC. Translation: CASSLYAYEQYF.

This sequence joins TRBV4-1 and TRBJ2-7; a possible D gene is TRBD2 (6 bases). The CDR3 is made up of 15 amino acids. V lost 8 bases and J 1 base, leaving 18 bases between the germline ends. Germline-derived CDR1 and CDR2 are MGHRA and YSYEKL. The CDR3 DNA sequence: TGCGCCAGCGCCCAGGGACTGATGGGTTCCTACGAGCAGTACTTC. Amino acid sequence: CASAQGLMGSYEQYF.

The gene calls are TRBV6-1 and TRBJ1-6; TRBD1 matches 7 bases. The CDR3 loop spans 15 amino acids. Germline CDR1 MNHNS, CDR2 SASEGT. The V and J ends lost 6 bases and 3 bases, in that order; junction bases with no gene match: 5. The CDR3 loop reads CASSRDRDYNSPLHF. The DNA for the CDR3 is TGTGCCAGCAGCCGGGACAGAGACTATAATTCACCCCTCCACTTT.

The chain recombines TRBV4-3 with TRBJ1-4; tentative D call: TRBD1 (5 bases). The CDR3 loop spans 15 amino acids. V was shortened by 4 bases and J by 2 bases, with 11 bases between the two germline ends. CDR1 LGHNA and CDR2 YSLEER come from the germline V gene. The CDR3 nucleotides are TGCGCCAGCAGCCCGGGGGGAAGGACTAATGAAAAACTGTTTTTT. It specifies CASSPGGRTNEKLFF.

The chain is built from TRBV19 and TRBJ2-1, with 12 positions matching TRBD2. From germline, CDR1 is LNHDA and CDR2 SQIVND (reference sequence). V lost 3 bases, J lost 7 bases, and 4 bases stayed unmatched. The CDR3 sequence is 15 residues long. CDR3 region: CASSITGTSGNEQFF. The CDR3 bases are TGTGCCAGTAGTATCACGGGGACTAGCGGGAATGAGCAGTTCTTC.

The gene calls are TRBV4-3 and TRBJ2-3, with TRBD2 identical over 7 bases. Germline loops: CDR1 LGHNA, CDR2 YSLEER. The CDR3 spans 17 residues. Germline trimming cut 1 base from V and 5 bases from J; bases unmatched to any gene: 12. CDR3 in DNA: TGCGCCAGCAGCCAAGGAGGATACAACATAGCGGGAGATACGCAGTATTTT. Protein: CASSQGGYNIAGDTQYF.

Written as DNA, the CDR3 is TGTGCCAGCAGAAGGGGCAGGGGAACATACAATGAGCAGTTCTTC. As protein: CASRRGRGTYNEQFF. This chain joins TRBV6-5 and TRBJ2-1; weak D call: TRBD1 (6 bases). Trimming removed 6 bases at V and 4 bases at J, with 16 bases between. The CDR3 runs 15 residues. Germline assignment: CDR1 MNHEY and CDR2 SVGAGI.

CDR3 DNA: TGCGCCAGCAGCAAGACAGGGGACTCTGGAAACACCATATATTTT. Translating it yields CASSKTGDSGNTIYF. The chain is built from TRBV5-1 and TRBJ1-3, with 8 nucleotides matching TRBD1. The ends lost 4 bases at V and 0 bases at J; junction bases unmatched: 3. Germline loops: CDR1 SGHRS, CDR2 YFSETQ. This CDR3 is 15 amino acids long. Together with reference TRBV5-1 and TRBJ1-3, the CDR3 gives the full variable domain: KAGVTQTPRYLIKTRGQQVTLSCSPISGHRSVSWYQQTPGQGLQFLFEYFSETQRNKGNFPGRFSGRQFSNSRSEMNVSTLELGDSALYLCASSKTGDSGNTIYFGEGSWLTVV.